These 8 T cell receptor beta chains originate from one sample sequenced in a study of blood T cell repertoires in COVID-19. Clones were read by immunoSEQ multiplex PCR, and TCRdb kept only the in-frame ones, dropping some. The sample yields 150,000 or so clones, around 80% seen once. The sequenced sample consisted of peripheral blood. Receptors originate from a woman older than 75 with acute or convalescent COVID-19.

The J gene is TRBJ1-5, the V gene TRBV4-1; D is unclear. The germline V gene has CDR1 MGHRA and CDR2 YSYEKL. This CDR3 contains 17 residues. V was pared by 1 base and J by 0 bases, with 13 bases between. CDR3 in amino acids: CASSQGPRRGSNQPQHF. The CDR3 DNA sequence: TGCGCCAGCAGCCAAGGCCCCCGGCGGGGTAGCAATCAGCCCCAGCATTTT.

J is TRBJ2-7 and V is TRBV6-6; the D gene is possibly TRBD2 (6 bases). V dropped 7 bases and J dropped 6 bases, with 13 bases sitting between them. This CDR3 is built from 12 residues. Germline CDR1 reads MNHNY; CDR2 reads SVGAGI (reference sequence). CDR3 coding DNA: TGTGCCAGCAACTTGTCCGGGGGCGAGCAGTACTTC. Residues: CASNLSGGEQYF.

V and J are TRBV28 and TRBJ1-2, with D tentatively TRBD1 (6 bases). Germline CDR1 MDHEN, CDR2 SYDVKM. Trimming cost V 0 bases and J 7 bases, with 9 bases left between them. This CDR3 has 13 residues. This CDR3 reads CASSLWGGLGYTF. CDR3 nucleotide sequence: TGTGCCAGCAGTTTATGGGGGGGGCTTGGCTACACCTTC.

The genes are TRBV20-1 and TRBJ2-3, with D unclear. The CDR3 contains 11 residues. Deletions cut 5 bases from V and 2 bases from J, with 5 bases between. Germline values: CDR1 DFQATT, CDR2 SNEGSKA (reference sequence). CDR3 sequence reads: CSALSTDTQYF. CDR3 bases: TGCAGTGCTCTTTCCACAGATACGCAGTATTTT.

The chain has TRBV10-2 and TRBJ2-7; the D is unclear. CDR1 is WSHSY, CDR2 SAAADI, per germline. There are 14 residues in the CDR3. V was clipped by 8 bases and J by 0 bases, with 14 bases between them. CDR3 bases: TGCGCCAGCTTAAGAACAGCTCCCTCCTACGAGCAGTACTTC. It is translated as CASLRTAPSYEQYF.

This chain uses TRBV30 with TRBJ1-4; D possibly corresponds to TRBD1 (6 bases). Trimming left V 3 bases short and J 13 bases short, with 18 bases between. This CDR3 is 13 amino acids long. Germline CDR1 reads GTSNPN; CDR2 reads SVGIG (reference sequence). The CDR3 here is CAWRNRADRGLFF. The CDR3, as DNA: TGTGCCTGGAGAAACCGCGCGGACAGAGGACTGTTTTTT.

The chain recombines TRBV11-2 with TRBJ2-5, with 7 nucleotides matching TRBD2. The V and J ends lost 1 base and 5 bases, in that order; junction bases with no gene match: 10. The germline gives CDR1 SGHAT, CDR2 FQNNGV. The CDR3 runs 16 residues. This CDR3 reads CASSLGPGLPRETQYF. CDR3 coding DNA: TGTGCCAGCAGCTTAGGCCCGGGACTACCCAGGGAGACCCAGTACTTC.

This chain links TRBV7-9 with TRBJ2-1, with D possibly matching TRBD2 (6 bases). With 2 bases removed from V and 3 bases from J, the gap between germline ends came to 14 bases. Germline CDR1 and CDR2: SEHNR and FQNEAQ (reference sequence). The CDR3 is 16 amino acids. CDR3 sequence reads: CASSLFSGGSYNEQFF. CDR3 coding DNA: TGTGCCAGCAGCTTATTTTCCGGAGGGAGCTACAATGAGCAGTTCTTC.